Detailed here is one T cell receptor beta chain. The antigen is not known. Sequenced by immunoSEQ multiplex PCR; TCRdb stores in-frame clones only, minus some. The profile covers more than 50,000 clones, with 70% to 80% appearing a single time and roughly 4.5% taken by the ten largest. The entry originates in a study of OX40 agonist ivuxolimab in advanced cancers. About the study: The dose-escalation group included hepatocellular carcinoma, melanoma, renal cell carcinoma and head and neck cancer. Therapy given before enrollment (anti-PD-1, anti-PD-L1 or anti-CTLA-4) was allowed, and 40% had some. Findings and limits, study-wide: CD4+ and CD8+ T cells in blood underwent clonal expansion by week 6 at 0.1 to 3.0 mg/kg.

Germline CDR1 is KGHSH and CDR2 is LQKENI. V was pared by 3 bases and J by 6 bases, with 9 bases of the junction left unmatched. This CDR3 has 15 residues. The specimen comprised CD4+ or CD8+ T cells sorted from blood, sampled in a trial of the OX40 agonist ivuxolimab. The clonotype was recovered from an adult with an advanced solid tumor such as melanoma, head and neck, liver or kidney cancer. The chain recombines TRBV18 with TRBJ2-7; TRBD1 matches at 9 bases. The CDR3 nucleotides are TGTGCCAGCTCACCCGGCTGGGACAGGGTCGGCGAGCAGTACTTC. Its protein product is CASSPGWDRVGEQYF. Variable domain in full (rest from reference TRBV18 and TRBJ2-7): NAGVMQNPRHLVRRRGQEARLRCSPMKGHSHVYWYRQLPEEGLKFMVYLQKENIIDESGMPKERFSAEFPKEGPSILRIQQVVRGDSAAYFCASSPGWDRVGEQYFGPGTRLTVT.